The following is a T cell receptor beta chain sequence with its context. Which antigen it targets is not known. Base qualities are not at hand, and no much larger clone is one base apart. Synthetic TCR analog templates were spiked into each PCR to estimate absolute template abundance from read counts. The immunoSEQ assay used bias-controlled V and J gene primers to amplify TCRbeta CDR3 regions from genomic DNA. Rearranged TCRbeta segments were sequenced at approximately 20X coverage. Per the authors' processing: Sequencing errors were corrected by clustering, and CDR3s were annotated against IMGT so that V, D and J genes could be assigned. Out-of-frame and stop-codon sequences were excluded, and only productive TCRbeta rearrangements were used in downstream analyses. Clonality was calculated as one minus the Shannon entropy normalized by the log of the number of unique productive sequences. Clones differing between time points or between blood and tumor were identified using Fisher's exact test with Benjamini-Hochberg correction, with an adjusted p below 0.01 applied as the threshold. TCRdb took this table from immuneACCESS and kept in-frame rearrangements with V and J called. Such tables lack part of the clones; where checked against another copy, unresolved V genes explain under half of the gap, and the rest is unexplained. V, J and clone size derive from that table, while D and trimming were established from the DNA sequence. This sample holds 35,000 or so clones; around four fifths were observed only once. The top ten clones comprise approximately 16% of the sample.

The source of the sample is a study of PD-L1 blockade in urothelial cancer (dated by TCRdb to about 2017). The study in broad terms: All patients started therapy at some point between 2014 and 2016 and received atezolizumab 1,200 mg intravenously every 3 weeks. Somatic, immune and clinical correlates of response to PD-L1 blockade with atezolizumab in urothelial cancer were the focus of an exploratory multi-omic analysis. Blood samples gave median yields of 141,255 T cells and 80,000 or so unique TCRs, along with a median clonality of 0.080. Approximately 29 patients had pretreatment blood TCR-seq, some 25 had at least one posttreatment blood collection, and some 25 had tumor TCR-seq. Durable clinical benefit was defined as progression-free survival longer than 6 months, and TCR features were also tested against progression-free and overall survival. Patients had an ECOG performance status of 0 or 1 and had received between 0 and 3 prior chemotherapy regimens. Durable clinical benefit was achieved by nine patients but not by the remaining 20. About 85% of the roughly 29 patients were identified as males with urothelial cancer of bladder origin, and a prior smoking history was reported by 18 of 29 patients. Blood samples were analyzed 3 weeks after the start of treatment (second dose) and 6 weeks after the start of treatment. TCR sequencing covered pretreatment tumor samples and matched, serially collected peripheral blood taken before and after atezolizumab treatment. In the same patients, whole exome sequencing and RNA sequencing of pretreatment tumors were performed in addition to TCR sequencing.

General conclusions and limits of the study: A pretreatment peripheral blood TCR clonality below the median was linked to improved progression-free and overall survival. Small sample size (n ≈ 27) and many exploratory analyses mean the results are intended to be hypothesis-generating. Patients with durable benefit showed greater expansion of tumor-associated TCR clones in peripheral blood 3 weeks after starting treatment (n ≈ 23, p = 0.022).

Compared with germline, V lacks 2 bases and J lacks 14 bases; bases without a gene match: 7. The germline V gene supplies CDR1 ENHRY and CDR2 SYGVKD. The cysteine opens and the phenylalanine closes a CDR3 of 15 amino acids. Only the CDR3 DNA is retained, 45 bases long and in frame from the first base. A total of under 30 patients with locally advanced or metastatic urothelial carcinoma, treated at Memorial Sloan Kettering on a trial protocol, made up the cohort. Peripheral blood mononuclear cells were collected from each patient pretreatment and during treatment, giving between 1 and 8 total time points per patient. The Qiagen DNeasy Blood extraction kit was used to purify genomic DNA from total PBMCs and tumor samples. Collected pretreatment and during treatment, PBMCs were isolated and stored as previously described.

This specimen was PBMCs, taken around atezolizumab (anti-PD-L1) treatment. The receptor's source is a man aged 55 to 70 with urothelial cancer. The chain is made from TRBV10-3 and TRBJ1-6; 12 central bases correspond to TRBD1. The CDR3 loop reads CAISEPGTGGQSLHF. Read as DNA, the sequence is TGTGCCATCAGTGAGCCAGGGACAGGGGGCCAATCCCTCCACTTT.